This TCR beta chain was found in a study of T cells after yellow fever vaccination. UMIs were added to TCR cDNA along with a universal primer site when it was made by 5'RACE template switching. TCRdb independently ran MiXCR on the 5' RACE reads; one entry per CDR3 protein. The repertoire holds some 100,000 distinct CDR3 sequences, with around 7.2% as singletons. Germline V CDR1 and CDR2: LGHNA, YSLEER. The CDR3 sequence is 15 residues long. The germline V and J ends were trimmed by 0 bases and 0 bases, with 8 bases remaining between them. This clonotype was counted at least ten times. What it binds is unknown. Overall study results and limits: CD4 and CD8 compartments shared a small share of clonotypes, likely from convergent recombination. Clones that expanded after primary vaccination mostly reappeared after the booster (96% CD4, roughly 90% CD8).

The sequence was collected from a man between 18 and 35 years old who received the YFV17D yellow fever vaccine. V and J are TRBV4-3 and TRBJ1-2, with D uncertain. Sequences were derived from CD4+ T cells sorted from PBMCs, sampled about 41 days after the first yellow fever vaccination. CDR3 sequence: CASSQDWGSNYGYTF. CDR3 nucleotide sequence: TGCGCCAGCAGCCAAGATTGGGGTTCTAACTATGGCTACACCTTC.